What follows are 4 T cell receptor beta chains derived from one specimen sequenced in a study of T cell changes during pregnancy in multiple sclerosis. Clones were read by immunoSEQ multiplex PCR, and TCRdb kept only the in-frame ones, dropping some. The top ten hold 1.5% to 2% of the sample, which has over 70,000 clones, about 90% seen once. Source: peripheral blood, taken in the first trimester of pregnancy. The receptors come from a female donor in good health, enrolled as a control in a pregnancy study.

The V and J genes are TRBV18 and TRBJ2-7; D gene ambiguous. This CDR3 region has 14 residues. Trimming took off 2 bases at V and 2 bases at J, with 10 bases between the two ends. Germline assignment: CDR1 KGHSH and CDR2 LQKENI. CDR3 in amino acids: CASSPSERTYEQYF. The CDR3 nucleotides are TGTGCCAGCTCACCATCGGAGAGAACCTACGAGCAGTACTTC.

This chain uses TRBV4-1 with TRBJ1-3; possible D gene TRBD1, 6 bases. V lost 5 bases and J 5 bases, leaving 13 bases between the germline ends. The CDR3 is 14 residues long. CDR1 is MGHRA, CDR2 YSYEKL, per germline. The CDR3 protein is CASSSRTVRNTIYF. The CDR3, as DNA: TGCGCCAGCAGCAGCCGGACAGTAAGAAACACCATATATTTT.

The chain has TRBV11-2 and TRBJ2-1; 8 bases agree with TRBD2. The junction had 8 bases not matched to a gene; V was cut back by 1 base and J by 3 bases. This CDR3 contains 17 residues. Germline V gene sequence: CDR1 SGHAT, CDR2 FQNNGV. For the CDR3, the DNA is TGTGCCAGCAGCTTAGGTTGGGGGCGGGAGGACTACAATGAGCAGTTCTTC. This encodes CASSLGWGREDYNEQFF.

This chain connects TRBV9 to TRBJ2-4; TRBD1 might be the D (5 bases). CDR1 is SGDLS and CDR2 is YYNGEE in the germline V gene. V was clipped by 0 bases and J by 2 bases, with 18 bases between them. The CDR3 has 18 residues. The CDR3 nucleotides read TGTGCCAGCAGCGTAGTGGCAGGGCAGAAGGGAACCAAAAACATTCAGTACTTC. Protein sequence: CASSVVAGQKGTKNIQYF. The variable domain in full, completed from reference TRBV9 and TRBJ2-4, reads DSGVTQTPKHLITATGQRVTLRCSPRSGDLSVYWYQQSLDQGLQFLIQYYNGEERAKGNILERFSAQQFPDLHSELNLSSLELGDSALYFCASSVVAGQKGTKNIQYFGAGTRLSVL.